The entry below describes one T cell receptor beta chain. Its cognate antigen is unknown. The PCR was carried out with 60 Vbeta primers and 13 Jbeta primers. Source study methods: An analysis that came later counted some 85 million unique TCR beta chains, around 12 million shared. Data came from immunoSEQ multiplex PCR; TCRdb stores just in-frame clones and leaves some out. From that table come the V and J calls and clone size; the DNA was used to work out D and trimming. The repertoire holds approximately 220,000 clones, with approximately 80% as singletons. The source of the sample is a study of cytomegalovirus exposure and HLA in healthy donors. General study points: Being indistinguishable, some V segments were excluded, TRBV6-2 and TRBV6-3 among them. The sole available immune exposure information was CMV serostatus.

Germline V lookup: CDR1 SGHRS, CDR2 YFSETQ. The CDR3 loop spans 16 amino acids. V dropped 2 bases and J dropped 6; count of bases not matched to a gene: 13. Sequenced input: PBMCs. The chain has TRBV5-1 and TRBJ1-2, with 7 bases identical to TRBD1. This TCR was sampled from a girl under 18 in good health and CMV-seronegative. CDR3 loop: CASSFLGGTATDGYTF. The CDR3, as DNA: TGCGCCAGCAGCTTCCTCGGTGGGACAGCTACGGATGGCTACACCTTC.